A selection of T cell receptor beta chains follows, all from one sample in a study of blood T cell repertoires in COVID-19. The repertoire was sequenced with immunoSEQ multiplex PCR; TCRdb's copy has only in-frame clones and lacks some. This sample has roughly 130,000 clones, with more than 80% found just once. Sequencing was carried out using peripheral blood. The origin of the receptors is a woman aged 55-70 years with acute or convalescent COVID-19. CDR3s include the opening cysteine and the closing phenylalanine or tryptophan. A D gene is named only where the DNA matches it firmly. Size is stated for part of the rows, as once, few or many counts, or as a class when the clone is expanded.

TRBJ1-5 - TRBV6-2/TRBV6-3 - CASSYTPGSSNQPQHF TGTGCCAGCAGTTACACCCCCGGGTCTAGCAATCAGCCCCAGCATTTT
TRBJ1-2 TRBD1 TRBV10-3 - CAISESTGGLYGYTF TGTGCCATCAGTGAGTCAACAGGGGGTCTCTATGGCTACACCTTC
TRBJ2-1 - TRBV29-1 - CSVGGPGLNEQFF TGCAGCGTTGGGGGGCCGGGCCTGAATGAGCAGTTCTTC
TRBJ1-6 TRBD1 TRBV19 - CASSHDRGSPLHF TGTGCCAGTAGCCATGACAGGGGCTCACCCCTCCACTTT
TRBJ2-1 TRBD1 TRBV7-8 - CASSFRDRVIGGNEQFF TGTGCCAGCAGCTTCCGGGACAGGGTTATAGGGGGCAATGAGCAGTTCTTC
TRBJ2-3 TRBD1 TRBV19 - CASSLRTPGTGVSDTQYF TGTGCCAGTAGTCTCCGGACTCCCGGGACAGGGGTTTCAGATACGCAGTATTTT
TRBJ1-4 - TRBV6-1 - CASSDTGGTGGEKLFF TGTGCCAGCAGTGATACGGGGGGAACGGGAGGGGAAAAACTGTTTTTT
TRBJ1-1 - TRBV6-2/TRBV6-3 - CASSQQRNTEAFF TGTGCCAGCAGTCAACAGAGGAACACTGAAGCTTTCTTT
TRBJ1-5 TRBD1 TRBV3-1/TRBV3-2 - CASSQGTGRNQPQHF TGTGCCAGCAGCCAAGGGACAGGGCGGAATCAGCCCCAGCATTTT
TRBJ2-7 - TRBV6-5 - CASSPGPSSYEQYF TGTGCCAGCAGTCCAGGGCCAAGCTCCTACGAGCAGTACTTC
TRBJ1-6 TRBD1 TRBV6-8 - CASDHYRGGGSPLHF TGTGCCAGCGACCACTACAGAGGGGGCGGATCACCCCTCCACTTT
TRBJ2-5 - TRBV6-6 - CASSYTVAETQYF TGTGCCAGCAGTTACACAGTCGCGGAGACCCAGTACTTC
TRBJ2-5 - TRBV7-2 - CASSLGGLQETQYF TGTGCCAGCAGCTTAGGAGGTTTGCAAGAGACCCAGTACTTC
TRBJ1-1 TRBD1 TRBV5-1 once CASTMGTGDYTEAFF TGCGCCAGCACCATGGGGACAGGCGATTACACTGAAGCTTTCTTT
TRBJ1-1 - TRBV6-5 - CASGIMNTEAFF TGTGCCTCGGGTATCATGAACACTGAAGCTTTCTTT
TRBJ1-2 - TRBV30 - CAWSLVREGYTF TGTGCCTGGAGTTTAGTTCGGGAGGGCTACACCTTC
TRBJ2-3 - TRBV30 - CAWSVLDTQYF TGTGCCTGGAGTGTACTAGATACGCAGTATTTT
TRBJ1-2 - TRBV20-1 - CSARENYGYTF TGCAGTGCTAGGGAGAACTATGGCTACACCTTC
TRBJ2-1 - TRBV5-4 - CASSLKKMAGVNEQFF TGTGCCAGCAGCTTGAAGAAGATGGCAGGGGTCAATGAGCAGTTCTTC
TRBJ2-5 - TRBV10-3 - CAISGTAQETQYF TGTGCCATCAGTGGGACAGCCCAAGAGACCCAGTACTTC
TRBJ2-2 TRBD1 TRBV7-8 - CASSLGRQGAIGELFF TGTGCCAGCAGCTTAGGGAGGCAGGGGGCGATCGGGGAGCTGTTTTTT
TRBJ2-5 TRBD1 TRBV5-1 - CASSLQGSGRRETQYF TGCGCCAGCAGCCTACAGGGGTCAGGCCGTCGAGAGACCCAGTACTTC
TRBJ1-2 - TRBV25-1 once CASSLEYNYGYTF TGTGCCAGCAGTCTTGAGTATAACTATGGCTACACCTTC
TRBJ1-1 - TRBV30 - CAWSPAGSEAFF TGTGCCTGGAGTCCCGCGGGGTCTGAAGCTTTCTTT
TRBJ1-1 TRBD1 TRBV2 - CASLRTGEWGLEAFF TGTGCCAGCCTCAGAACAGGGGAGTGGGGACTTGAAGCTTTCTTT
TRBJ2-3 - TRBV7-9 - CASSSVDRRVTDTQYF TGTGCCAGCAGCAGTGTAGACCGACGGGTGACAGATACGCAGTATTTT